These 27 T cell receptor beta chains came from one sample sequenced in a study of neurological immune-mediated disorders. TCRdb itself ran the 5' RACE reads through MiXCR, one entry per CDR3 protein. This table has 15,000 to 20,000 distinct CDR3 sequences, under 35% appearing once. Sequencing was carried out using PBMCs. The receptor set was obtained from a man in his fifties or sixties with HTLV-1-associated myelopathy (HAM/TSP).

V usage is TRBV19 and J usage is TRBJ2-1; 8 bases agree with TRBD1. Trimming removed 6 bases from V and 4 bases from J; junction bases left unmatched: 5. CDR1 and CDR2 (germline): LNHDA, SQIVND (reference sequence). The CDR3 loop spans 14 amino acids. The CDR3 DNA sequence: TGTGCCAGTAGCGGGACAGGCCGATACAATGAGCAGTTCTTC. It translates to CASSGTGRYNEQFF.

The rearrangement uses TRBV3-1 and TRBJ2-5, with D unresolved. Germline CDR1 LGHDT, CDR2 YNNKEL (reference sequence). The CDR3 totals 13 residues. The ends were cut back, 8 bases at V and 0 bases at J, with 10 bases in the middle. CDR3 sequence reads: CASYDRNQETQYF. CDR3 DNA sequence: TGTGCCAGCTACGACCGAAACCAAGAGACCCAGTACTTC.

The rearrangement links TRBV7-9 to TRBJ1-1; 8 bases map to TRBD1. This CDR3 spans 15 amino acids. The germline V gene encodes CDR1 SEHNR and CDR2 FQNEAQ (reference sequence). Losses at the gene ends were 4 bases for V and 0 bases for J; bases not matched to a gene: 4. The CDR3, as DNA: TGTGCCAGCAGCTATGGACAGGGACTGAACACTGAAGCTTTCTTT. The encoded protein is CASSYGQGLNTEAFF.

A few counts support this clonotype. This chain connects TRBV4-2 to TRBJ2-7, with D unclear. Between the trimmed V and J ends, which lost 0 bases and 2 bases, there was a span of 5 bases. Germline V gene lookup returns CDR1 LGHNA and CDR2 YNFKEQ. The CDR3 has 13 residues. CDR3 in DNA: TGTGCCAGCAGCCAAGACATAGCCTACGAGCAGTACTTC. It translates to CASSQDIAYEQYF.

Points on this clonotype: The junction and the germline gene differ at one end; a read error may be behind it. The chain carries TRBV5-5 and TRBJ2-3; D remains ambiguous. This CDR3 region has 14 residues. Germline-derived CDR1 and CDR2 are SGHKS and YYEKEE (reference sequence). The CDR3 here is CASSRHPSSRYAVF. The CDR3 DNA follows: TGTGCCAGCAGCAGACATCCCAGCAGCAGATACGCAGTATTT.

The table lists this clonotype with many counts. The CDR3 here is CASSLEPLSYTF. In DNA form, the CDR3 reads TGTGCCAGCAGCTTAGAACCCCTTAGTTACACCTTC. The J gene is TRBJ1-2, the V gene TRBV7-9; D uncertain. Trimming shortened V by 1 base and J by 11 bases, and 11 bases separated the two germline ends. The CDR3 runs 12 residues. Looked up from germline, CDR1 is SEHNR and CDR2 is FQNEAQ (reference sequence).

This clonotype is medium-sized (0.01 to 0.1%) in the sample. V and J are TRBV9 and TRBJ1-5; the D gene is possibly TRBD1 (5 bases). Germline V gene sequence: CDR1 SGDLS, CDR2 YYNGEE. The CDR3 has 14 amino acids. V lost 0 bases and J lost 6, with 10 bases in between. CDR3 loop: CASSVDGAGQPQHF. The CDR3 DNA sequence: TGTGCCAGCAGCGTAGACGGGGCGGGTCAGCCCCAGCATTTT.

This clonotype was seen only once. This chain connects TRBV20-1 to TRBJ2-2, with a weak D call TRBD1 (6 bases). CDR1 is DFQATT and CDR2 is SNEGSKA in the germline V gene (reference sequence). The CDR3 contains 15 residues. The V and J ends lost 0 bases and 6 bases respectively, with 14 bases between them. CDR3 region: CSARDPGTGSGELFF. Here the CDR3 DNA reads TGCAGTGCTAGAGATCCGGGAACAGGGTCCGGGGAGCTGTTTTTT.

This clonotype was observed many times. The V call is TRBV20-1, the J call TRBJ2-3, with D possibly being TRBD2 (6 bases). The CDR3 spans 13 residues. V lost 6 bases and J lost 6, with 16 bases in between. Germline V CDR1 and CDR2: DFQATT, SNEGSKA (reference sequence). As DNA, the CDR3 is TGCAGTGCCTCGGGTCAGGCGGGGGATACGCAGTATTTT. Translation: CSASGQAGDTQYF.

At least ten counts were recorded for this clonotype. The chain couples TRBV10-3 to TRBJ2-7; 12 nucleotides agree with TRBD2. The V gene's germline CDR1 is ENHRY and CDR2 SYGVKD. The CDR3 loop spans 13 amino acids. V lost 10 bases, J lost 7 bases, and 8 bases stayed unmatched. The CDR3: CASRLAGDGEQYF. The DNA of the CDR3 is TGTGCCAGCCGACTAGCGGGGGACGGGGAGCAGTACTTC.

CDR3: CASSSNRGGLQEQYF. The CDR3 DNA reads TGTGCCAGCAGCTCAAACAGGGGAGGACTTCAAGAGCAGTACTTC. This sequence joins TRBV12-3 or TRBV12-4 and TRBJ2-7, with D maybe TRBD1 (7 bases). Trimming stripped 6 bases from V and 7 bases from J, with 22 bases between. The CDR3 is 15 residues long.

As regards this clonotype: A much larger clonotype is one base distant, so this may be a read error. The genes are TRBV20-1 and TRBJ2-1; TRBD1 aligns across 7 bases. V shed 6 bases and J 2 bases; nucleotides not matched to a gene: 10. Per the germline V gene, CDR1 is DFQATT and CDR2 is SNEGSKA (reference sequence). CDR3 length: 15 residues. CDR3 amino acids: CSATLQGITYNEQFF. The CDR3 region has the DNA TGCAGTGCCACCCTACAGGGGATTACCTACAATGAGCAGTTCTTC.

The chain employs TRBV2 and TRBJ2-5, with TRBD1 matching over 8 bases. V lost 6 bases and J lost 2; bases outside the gene matches: 5. The CDR3 length is 14 residues. Germline lookup yields CDR1 SNHLY and CDR2 FYNNEI. The chain's CDR3 is CASSPDRGQETQYF. For the CDR3, the DNA is TGTGCCAGCAGCCCCGACAGGGGTCAAGAGACCCAGTACTTC.

The V and J genes are TRBV5-1 and TRBJ2-7; D is unresolved. This CDR3 is 13 amino acids long. V lost 6 bases and J 3 bases, leaving 13 bases between the germline ends. The germline V gene has CDR1 SGHRS and CDR2 YFSETQ. The CDR3 DNA sequence: TGCGCCAGCAAAAGTGACACCCACTACGAGCAGTACTTC. This gives the protein CASKSDTHYEQYF.

This clonotype was detected only a few times. The J gene is TRBJ2-7, the V gene TRBV6-5, with D possibly matching TRBD2 (7 bases). Germline assignment: CDR1 MNHEY and CDR2 SVGAGI. Trimming shortened V by 2 bases and J by 0 bases, and 11 bases separated the two germline ends. The CDR3 spans 15 residues. The CDR3 DNA reads as TGTGCCAGCAGTTACGGGAGGGGGAGCTCCTACGAGCAGTACTTC. Translating gives CASSYGRGSSYEQYF.

V and J are TRBV5-6 and TRBJ1-5, with D hard to call. V lost 1 base, J lost 1 base, and 12 bases lay in between. CDR3 length: 16 amino acids. Germline CDR1 reads SGHDT; CDR2 reads YYEEEE. This CDR3 reads CASSLYQMRSNQPQHF. CDR3 DNA: TGTGCCAGCAGCTTGTATCAGATGAGGAGCAATCAGCCCCAGCATTTT.

J is TRBJ1-1 and V is TRBV7-2; TRBD1 aligns across 10 bases. The germline V gene has CDR1 SGHTA and CDR2 FQGNSA. J was trimmed by 2 bases and V by 5 bases; bases with no gene match: 14. CDR3 length: 18 amino acids. CDR3 DNA sequence: TGTGCCAGCAGCCTTAGGGCCGGGACAGGGGTACTAAACACTGAAGCTTTCTTT. Amino acids: CASSLRAGTGVLNTEAFF.

Note on this clonotype: A much larger clone lies one base from this, so it may be a read error. V is TRBV28 and J is TRBJ2-5; D remains unclear. CDR1 MDHEN and CDR2 SYDVKM come from the germline V gene. Trimming stripped 5 bases from V and 2 bases from J, with 12 bases between. This CDR3 contains 14 residues. The CDR3: CASSPRIGQETQYF. Here the CDR3 DNA reads TGTGCCAGCAGTCCCAGAATCGGACAAGAGACCCAGTACTTC.

This chain links TRBV9 with TRBJ1-4; no clear D. Between the trimmed V and J ends, which lost 3 bases and 7 bases, there was a span of 16 bases. Germline CDR1 reads SGDLS; CDR2 reads YYNGEE. This CDR3 comprises 15 residues. The CDR3 bases are TGTGCCAGCAGCGAGTTACGACAAGTAACTGAAAAACTGTTTTTT. It translates to CASSELRQVTEKLFF.

This clonotype occurred a few times. The rearrangement links TRBV2 to TRBJ2-7; TRBD2 matches at 9 bases. J gave up 7 bases and V 8 bases, and 12 bases lay outside the gene matches. CDR1 is SNHLY and CDR2 is FYNNEI in the germline V gene. This CDR3 comprises 14 residues. In DNA, the CDR3 is TGTGCCAGCTGCCGCGGGGGGGGACGCGGGGAGCAGTACTTC. It codes for CASCRGGGRGEQYF.

This chain connects TRBV20-1 to TRBJ2-1, with 11 nucleotides matching TRBD2. Germline CDR1 is DFQATT and CDR2 is SNEGSKA (reference sequence). The CDR3 spans 20 residues. Losses at the gene ends were 0 bases for V and 0 bases for J; bases not matched to a gene: 13. The CDR3, as DNA: TGCAGTGCTAGAGATCTTCCGGGACTAGCGGTTAATAGCTCCTACAATGAGCAGTTCTTC. Translating gives CSARDLPGLAVNSSYNEQFF.

This clonotype occurred a few times. The chain couples TRBV20-1 to TRBJ2-5, with D perhaps TRBD2 (5 bases). The CDR3 is 15 residues long. The V end lost 0 bases, the J end lost 1 base, and 12 bases lay between the germline ends. From germline, CDR1 is DFQATT and CDR2 SNEGSKA (reference sequence). CDR3 region: CSARDRLGSQETQYF. The CDR3 nucleotides are TGCAGTGCTAGAGACCGCCTAGGGAGCCAAGAGACCCAGTACTTC.

The V call is TRBV20-1, the J call TRBJ1-1; tentatively, D is TRBD1 (5 bases). CDR3 length equals 16 residues. The germline V gene encodes CDR1 DFQATT and CDR2 SNEGSKA (reference sequence). V lost 6 bases and J 0 bases, leaving 20 bases between the germline ends. The CDR3 DNA reads as TGCAGTGCATGGGTAGGGCCAGGGATAATGAACACTGAAGCTTTCTTT. This encodes CSAWVGPGIMNTEAFF.

This clonotype was picked up many times. The chain is built from TRBV5-6 and TRBJ2-1; 13 bases fit TRBD2. With V trimmed by 0 bases and J by 7 bases, 10 bases remained unmatched. Germline V CDR1 and CDR2: SGHDT, YYEEEE. The length of the CDR3 is 18 residues. In DNA form, the CDR3 reads TGTGCCAGCAGCTTGGGGTCGACTAGCGGGGGGACTAGAAATGAGCAGTTCTTC. Its translation is CASSLGSTSGGTRNEQFF.

The V gene is TRBV5-1, the J gene TRBJ2-2; no reliable D call. Germline V CDR1 and CDR2: SGHRS, YFSETQ. Trimming removed 0 bases at V and 8 bases at J, with 8 bases between. The CDR3 contains 13 residues. In DNA, the CDR3 is TGCGCCAGCAGCTTGGGGCCCGGAGGGGAGCTGTTTTTT. Translation: CASSLGPGGELFF.

The chain links TRBV25-1 to TRBJ1-1, with unresolved D. The CDR3 loop spans 13 amino acids. V lost 5 bases to trimming and J lost 1 base, with 8 bases between them. The V gene's germline CDR1 is MGHDK and CDR2 SYGVNS. CDR3 loop: CASSRSANTEAFF. The CDR3 bases are TGTGCCAGCAGTAGATCAGCGAACACTGAAGCTTTCTTT.

This clonotype showed up just a few times. This chain connects TRBV20-1 to TRBJ1-1, with 10 bases that match TRBD1. This CDR3 is built from 16 residues. Trimming removed 1 base from V and 0 bases from J; junction bases left unmatched: 5. Germline V gives CDR1 DFQATT, CDR2 SNEGSKA (reference sequence). This CDR3 reads CSARGPDRGMNTEAFF. CDR3 in DNA: TGCAGTGCTAGAGGCCCGGACAGGGGGATGAACACTGAAGCTTTCTTT.